The sequence of this TCR delta chain was determined in a study of DNA immune sequencing with unique molecular identifiers (dated by TCRdb to 2020 to 2022). At the level of the whole study: Immunomagnetic cell separation was used to enrich gammadelta T cells from buffy coats, and the genomic DNA of the enriched gammadelta T cells was sequenced. Fluorescence-activated cell sorting was used to enrich gammadelta T cells from PBMC of some ten healthy individuals. For the enriched versus non-enriched comparison, approximately 100 ng enriched gammadelta T-cell DNA and 1 ug non-enriched PBMC DNA were sequenced. The study developed and validated an ultrasensitive DNA-based TRD repertoire sequencing method using PCR-introduced unique molecular identifiers. Validation of the method was performed on synthetic reference molecules and on blood samples from healthy individuals. Donors were healthy individuals, with roughly ten donors profiled from sorted peripheral blood gammadelta T cells. Overall results and qualifications from the work: TRD repertoire diversity differed among healthy donors, and several donors were highly oligoclonal, with the top 5 clonotypes making up more than half of productive molecules. Among clonotypes from healthy donors, the most common TRD rearrangement was TRDV2 paired with TRDJ1. The primer-based approach is unable to detect novel TRD sequences that the primers do not target.

Regarding this clone: This clone's antigen is unknown. Per-base qualities were not stored, and no clone one base away is much larger.

Library generation was performed with multiplex PCR. A 32-plex assay with primers for all 8 TRDV and 4 TRDJ genes covering the CDR3 was used to amplify genomic DNA. A 12-nucleotide UMI was added during approximately 3 barcoding PCR cycles, followed by a second PCR with Illumina adapter primers. Libraries were purified with AMPure XP beads and quality-checked on a Fragment Analyzer with the HS NGS Fragment kit. The sequencing was run with an Illumina MiniSeq mid-output kit, including approximately 20% PhiX, and 150 cycles of paired-end reads. Per the source publication's procedure: Reads were processed with MIGEC version 1.2.9 to group reads by UMI and build error-corrected consensus sequences. For post-processing, modified scripts from VDJtools version 1.2.1 were used together with the tcR R package. TCRdb reprocessed the public data with the CATT caller; entries with the same nucleotide sequence were combined afterwards. The V and J calls come from TCRdb's annotation, not from the publication. Recorded for this sample are some 2,500 delta-chain clones; 13% to 15% of them occurred a single time. The top ten constitute 20% to 25% of the sample.

Looking up the germline V gene yields CDR1 TSWWSYY and CDR2 QGS. The CDR3 holds 17 amino acids from the cysteine to the phenylalanine. The read is trimmed to its CDR3 DNA, 51 bases read in frame from base 1. After removal of 2 bases from V and 0 bases from J, the junction retains 9 bases not matched to a gene. The TCR comes from a human donor in good health. Recombination connected TRDV1 to TRDJ1, and TRDD2 aligns with 7 junction nucleotides. The J gene is absent in TCRdb and was assigned here via DNA matching to germline. Sequenced: gamma-delta T cells from PBMCs. The nucleotides are TGTGCTCTTGGGGAAACTATTTTTCCTACACACACCGATAAACTCATCTTT. This sequence encodes CALGETIFPTHTDKLIF.